These 28 T cell receptor beta chains were all obtained from the same sample, sequenced in a study of early T cells in non-severe SARS-CoV-2 infection. Via MiXCR, TCRdb re-called the 5' RACE reads, giving one row per CDR3 protein. The sample lists approximately 22,000 distinct CDR3 sequences; about 4.9% were seen once. The sample consisted of whole blood. The receptor source for this set is an adult who was a healthcare worker with PCR-confirmed SARS-CoV-2 infection or an uninfected control (not recorded which).

This clonotype is medium-sized (0.01 to 0.1%) within its sample. V usage is TRBV5-5 and J usage is TRBJ1-1; D uncertain. The V gene lost 1 base and the J gene lost 4 bases, with 8 bases spanning the gap. Per germline, CDR1 SGHKS and CDR2 YYEKEE (reference sequence). The CDR3 has 13 residues. CDR3: CASSLLVGTEAFF. CDR3 coding DNA: TGTGCCAGCAGCTTGCTGGTAGGCACTGAAGCTTTCTTT.

This clonotype was counted at least ten times. This rearrangement joins TRBV6-5 to TRBJ1-3, with 7 bases matching TRBD1. Trimming cost V 1 base and J 2 bases; bases outside gene matches: 2. The CDR3 has 15 residues. The V gene's germline CDR1 is MNHEY and CDR2 SVGAGI. In DNA, the CDR3 is TGTGCCAGCAGTTACTTGACAGGGACTGGAAACACCATATATTTT. Protein product: CASSYLTGTGNTIYF.

This clonotype appeared many times. J is TRBJ2-7 and V is TRBV5-6; no reliable D call. The CDR3 has 14 residues. Germline V lookup: CDR1 SGHDT, CDR2 YYEEEE. The germline V and J ends were trimmed by 6 bases and 0 bases, with 13 bases remaining between them. The CDR3 nucleotides are TGTGCCAGCACCCCGACCGCGAGCTCCTACGAGCAGTACTTC. It encodes CASTPTASSYEQYF.

This clonotype has at least ten counts. CDR3 bases: TGTGCCAGCAGCTCCGACCATTACAATGAGCAGTTCTTC. Translated: CASSSDHYNEQFF. This chain joins TRBV11-2 and TRBJ2-1; D not resolved. The CDR3 sequence is 13 residues long. Germline lookup yields CDR1 SGHAT and CDR2 FQNNGV. The V gene lost 4 bases and the J gene lost 4 bases, with 8 bases spanning the gap.

This clonotype has at least ten counts. This chain uses TRBV18 with TRBJ1-1; D possibly corresponds to TRBD1 (6 bases). Trimming cost V 3 bases and J 1 base, with 9 bases left between them. CDR3 length equals 14 residues. Germline values: CDR1 KGHSH, CDR2 LQKENI. The CDR3 region is CASSPGTRNTEAFF. The CDR3, as DNA: TGTGCCAGCTCACCCGGGACAAGGAACACTGAAGCTTTCTTT. The entire variable domain, with the rest obtained from reference TRBV18 and TRBJ1-1, is as follows: NAGVMQNPRHLVRRRGQEARLRCSPMKGHSHVYWYRQLPEEGLKFMVYLQKENIIDESGMPKERFSAEFPKEGPSILRIQQVVRGDSAAYFCASSPGTRNTEAFFGQGTRLTVV.

This clonotype occurred many times. The chain links TRBV28 to TRBJ2-1; no clear D. With 5 bases removed from V and 1 base from J, the gap between germline ends came to 6 bases. Germline V CDR1 and CDR2: MDHEN, SYDVKM. This CDR3 has 13 residues. This chain's CDR3 is CASSGSSYNEQFF. The CDR3 bases are TGTGCCAGCAGTGGCAGTTCCTACAATGAGCAGTTCTTC.

This clonotype was detected many times. The rearrangement joins TRBV3-1 to TRBJ2-3; D is possibly TRBD2 (6 bases). CDR3 length equals 14 residues. Trimming cost V 10 bases and J 0 bases, with 14 bases left between them. Germline CDR1 and CDR2: LGHDT and YNNKEL (reference sequence). The CDR3 spells CATRDLASTDTQYF. The CDR3 coding sequence is TGTGCCACCCGGGACTTAGCTAGCACAGATACGCAGTATTTT.

This clonotype was picked up many times. This chain joins TRBV20-1 and TRBJ2-7; 10 nucleotides match TRBD2. The CDR3 loop spans 15 amino acids. V was clipped by 6 bases and J by 0 bases; unmatched bases: 8. Per the germline V gene, CDR1 is DFQATT and CDR2 is SNEGSKA (reference sequence). This chain's CDR3 is CSASSGGFSSYEQYF. Here the CDR3 DNA reads TGCAGTGCAAGTAGCGGGGGGTTCAGCTCCTACGAGCAGTACTTC.

This clonotype has ten or more counts. The chain is built from TRBV19 and TRBJ1-1; possible D gene TRBD1, 6 bases. This CDR3 is 13 amino acids long. CDR1 and CDR2 (germline): LNHDA, SQIVND (reference sequence). The V end was cut by 5 bases, the J end by 2 bases, with 9 bases between. For the CDR3, the DNA is TGTGCCAGTAGTTCGGGACAAAACACTGAAGCTTTCTTT. Translation gives CASSSGQNTEAFF.

The chain combines TRBV12-3 or TRBV12-4 with TRBJ2-5; 12 bases match TRBD1. With 5 bases clipped from V and 5 bases from J, the junction kept 6 bases outside the gene matches. The CDR3 spans 15 residues. CDR3 DNA: TGTGCCAGCAGTCTGGGACAGGGGGCGACGGAGACCCAGTACTTC. It encodes CASSLGQGATETQYF.

This clonotype was seen ten or more times. The chain joins TRBV20-1 to TRBJ1-4; D ambiguous. V was shortened by 1 base and J by 7 bases, with 10 bases between the two germline ends. The CDR3 has 13 residues. The germline CDR1 and CDR2 sequences are DFQATT and SNEGSKA (reference sequence). The CDR3 here is CSARVTSTEKLFF. The CDR3 DNA reads TGCAGTGCTAGAGTTACGTCAACTGAAAAACTGTTTTTT.

This clonotype was counted many times. The genes are TRBV18 and TRBJ1-4, with D possibly TRBD1 on 5 matching bases. The germline V gene has CDR1 KGHSH and CDR2 LQKENI. This CDR3 spans 15 amino acids. V was pared by 3 bases and J by 8 bases, with 16 bases between. CDR3 sequence reads: CASSPGGVANEKLFF. CDR3 in DNA: TGTGCCAGCTCACCCGGGGGGGTCGCCAACGAAAAACTGTTTTTT.

This clonotype was detected a few times. The chain combines TRBV29-1 with TRBJ2-3; TRBD2 agrees at 9 bases. This CDR3 has 14 amino acids. With V trimmed by 1 base and J by 1 base, 0 bases remained unmatched. Per germline, CDR1 SQVTM and CDR2 ANQGSEA. The CDR3 bases are TGCAGCGTTGAAGGGACTAGCGGCACAGATACGCAGTATTTT. Protein: CSVEGTSGTDTQYF.

V is TRBV12-3 or TRBV12-4 and J is TRBJ2-4; possibly TRBD2 for D (5 bases). Trimming took off 7 bases at V and 7 bases at J, with 11 bases between the two ends. This CDR3 comprises 12 residues. Here the CDR3 reads CASKIPGNIQYF. In nucleotides, the CDR3 is TGTGCCAGCAAAATACCGGGGAACATTCAGTACTTC.

Ten or more counts support this clonotype. The chain combines TRBV9 with TRBJ2-2, with TRBD1 identical over 7 bases. Germline V lookup: CDR1 SGDLS, CDR2 YYNGEE. This CDR3 is built from 13 residues. Trimming cost V 4 bases and J 6 bases; bases outside gene matches: 3. CDR3 nucleotides: TGTGCCAGCAGCATTACAGGGGCCGGGGAGCTGTTTTTT. Amino acids: CASSITGAGELFF.

Ten or more counts support this clonotype. The rearrangement joins TRBV19 to TRBJ2-2; D not resolved. Per germline, CDR1 LNHDA and CDR2 SQIVND (reference sequence). This CDR3 comprises 15 residues. V shed 7 bases and J shed 5 bases, with 17 bases lying between them. The CDR3 sequence is CASTTAHSGTGELFF. The CDR3, as DNA: TGTGCCAGTACCACGGCTCATTCCGGGACCGGGGAGCTGTTTTTT.

This clonotype was observed at least ten times. The chain joins TRBV9 to TRBJ2-1; 13 bases map to TRBD2. The CDR3 consists of 18 residues. The V and J ends lost 3 bases and 0 bases, in that order; junction bases with no gene match: 6. The germline gives CDR1 SGDLS, CDR2 YYNGEE. CDR3: CASSGTSGRANSYNEQFF. The CDR3 DNA sequence: TGTGCCAGCAGCGGAACTAGCGGGAGGGCCAACTCCTACAATGAGCAGTTCTTC.

This clonotype appeared many times. This chain connects TRBV7-2 to TRBJ2-3; D is perhaps TRBD2 (6 bases). Germline values: CDR1 SGHTA, CDR2 FQGNSA. The germline V and J ends were trimmed by 4 bases and 4 bases, with 18 bases remaining between them. This CDR3 spans 16 amino acids. CDR3 region: CASSSQTGEGSDTQYF. The CDR3 DNA sequence: TGTGCCAGCAGCTCCCAAACGGGAGAAGGCTCAGATACGCAGTATTTT.

In this sample, this clonotype turned up many times. The V call is TRBV4-1, the J call TRBJ1-6; D is ambiguous. V gave up 0 bases and J gave up 14 bases, with 17 bases separating them. This CDR3 has 15 residues. Germline V CDR1 and CDR2: MGHRA, YSYEKL. The chain's CDR3 is CASSQEGIGTSSLHF. As DNA, the CDR3 is TGCGCCAGCAGCCAAGAAGGGATCGGCACGTCGTCCCTCCACTTT.

Comments on this clonotype: A much larger clone differs from this one at a single base, so this may be a read error. This chain connects TRBV5-1 to TRBJ2-3; D perhaps matches TRBD1 (5 bases). The CDR3 is 14 residues long. CDR1 and CDR2 from the germline V gene are SGHRS and YFSETQ. The V end was cut by 0 bases, the J end by 2 bases, with 7 bases between. In DNA form, the CDR3 reads TGCGCCAGCAGCTTGGCACAGGACACAGATACGCAGTATTTT. Translated: CASSLAQDTDTQYF.

Ten or more counts support this clonotype. V and J are TRBV6-6 and TRBJ1-3, with D perhaps TRBD1 (6 bases). The V end lost 6 bases, the J end lost 0 bases, and 12 bases lay between the germline ends. This CDR3 region has 15 residues. Germline V gives CDR1 MNHNY, CDR2 SVGAGI (reference sequence). The chain's CDR3 is CASRNRDLSGNTIYF. The CDR3 nucleotides read TGTGCCAGCAGGAACAGGGATCTCTCTGGAAACACCATATATTTT.

At least ten counts were recorded for this clonotype. V and J are TRBV29-1 and TRBJ2-1; D is unclear. V lost 0 bases and J lost 4, with 10 bases in between. The CDR3 runs 14 residues. The germline V gene has CDR1 SQVTM and CDR2 ANQGSEA. The CDR3 is CSVEEVYKYNEQFF. The DNA of the CDR3 is TGCAGCGTTGAAGAGGTGTATAAGTACAATGAGCAGTTCTTC.

The sample holds many counts of this clonotype. The genes are TRBV28 and TRBJ2-1; possibly TRBD2 for D (6 bases). The CDR3 contains 14 residues. The germline V and J ends were trimmed by 2 bases and 7 bases, with 12 bases remaining between them. CDR1 is MDHEN, CDR2 SYDVKM, per germline. The CDR3 region is CASSLLEGRNEQFF. In nucleotides, the CDR3 is TGTGCCAGCAGTTTACTGGAGGGCCGAAATGAGCAGTTCTTC.

This clonotype has ten or more counts. This rearrangement joins TRBV7-2 to TRBJ1-6; 7 nucleotides match TRBD1. Losses at the gene ends were 6 bases for V and 6 bases for J; bases not matched to a gene: 8. Germline V gene data show CDR1 as SGHTA and CDR2 as FQGNSA. The CDR3 sequence is 15 residues long. The CDR3 nucleotides are TGTGCCAGCAGTAGGGAGTGGGACAGTAATTCACCCCTCCACTTT. Translation gives CASSREWDSNSPLHF.

This clonotype occurred many times. The chain carries TRBV30 and TRBJ2-2; TRBD1 matches at 7 bases. V gave up 4 bases and J gave up 3 bases; unmatched junction bases: 8. The CDR3 consists of 15 residues. The V gene's germline CDR1 is GTSNPN and CDR2 SVGIG (reference sequence). The CDR3 DNA reads TGTGCCTGGACGAGGACGGGACAGCACACCGGGGAGCTGTTTTTT. Translated, it gives CAWTRTGQHTGELFF.

This clonotype was found many times. The genes are TRBV28 and TRBJ2-7, with TRBD1 identical over 8 bases. V was pared by 4 bases and J by 4 bases, with 9 bases of the junction left unmatched. The CDR3 contains 15 residues. Germline lookup yields CDR1 MDHEN and CDR2 SYDVKM. The CDR3 nucleotides are TGTGCCAGCAGTTCTTACGGGACAGGCATATACGAGCAGTACTTC. It codes for CASSSYGTGIYEQYF.

This clonotype was recorded a few times. This chain joins TRBV2 and TRBJ2-1; D is uncertain. Trimming cost V 1 base and J 5 bases, with 0 bases left between them. Germline CDR1 SNHLY, CDR2 FYNNEI. The length of the CDR3 is 11 residues. The CDR3 nucleotides are TGTGCCAGCAGTGAAGACAATGAGCAGTTCTTC. It yields the protein CASSEDNEQFF.

This clonotype occurred many times. V and J are TRBV30 and TRBJ1-2; perhaps TRBD1 as D (5 bases). Trimming left V 0 bases short and J 7 bases short, with 18 bases between. Germline loops: CDR1 GTSNPN, CDR2 SVGIG (reference sequence). This CDR3 spans 15 amino acids. Written as DNA, the CDR3 is TGTGCCTGGAGTGTACTAGGTGGCAGGGAGGGTGGCTACACCTTC. It yields the protein CAWSVLGGREGGYTF.